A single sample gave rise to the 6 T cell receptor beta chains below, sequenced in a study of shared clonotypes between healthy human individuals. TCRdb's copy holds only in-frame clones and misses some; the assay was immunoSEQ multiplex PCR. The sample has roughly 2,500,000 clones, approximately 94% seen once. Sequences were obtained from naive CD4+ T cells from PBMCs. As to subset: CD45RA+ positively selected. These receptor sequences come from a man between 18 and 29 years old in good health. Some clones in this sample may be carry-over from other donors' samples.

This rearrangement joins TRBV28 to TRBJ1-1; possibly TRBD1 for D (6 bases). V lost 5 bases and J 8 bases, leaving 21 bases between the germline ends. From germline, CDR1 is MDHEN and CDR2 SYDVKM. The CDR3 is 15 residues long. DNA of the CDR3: TGTGCCAGCAGTCCCGGACGGTGGGGGCCGGGGGAAGCTTTCTTT. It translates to CASSPGRWGPGEAFF.

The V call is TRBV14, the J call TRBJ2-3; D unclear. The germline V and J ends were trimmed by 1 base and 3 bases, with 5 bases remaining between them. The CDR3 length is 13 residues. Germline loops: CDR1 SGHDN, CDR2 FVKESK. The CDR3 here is CASSQAYTDTQYF. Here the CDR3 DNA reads TGTGCCAGCAGCCAAGCTTATACAGATACGCAGTATTTT.

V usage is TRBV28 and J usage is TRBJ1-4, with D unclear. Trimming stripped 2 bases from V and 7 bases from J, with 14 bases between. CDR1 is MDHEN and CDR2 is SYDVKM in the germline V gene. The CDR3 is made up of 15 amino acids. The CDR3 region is CASSLAAKAGEKLFF. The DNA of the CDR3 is TGTGCCAGCAGTTTAGCGGCGAAAGCAGGTGAAAAACTGTTTTTT.

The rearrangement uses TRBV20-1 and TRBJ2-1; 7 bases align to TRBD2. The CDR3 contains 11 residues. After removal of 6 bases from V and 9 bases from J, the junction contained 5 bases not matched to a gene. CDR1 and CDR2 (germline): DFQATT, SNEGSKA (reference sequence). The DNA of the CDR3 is TGCAGTGCCACGGGAGGTTTTGAGCAGTTCTTC. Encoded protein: CSATGGFEQFF.

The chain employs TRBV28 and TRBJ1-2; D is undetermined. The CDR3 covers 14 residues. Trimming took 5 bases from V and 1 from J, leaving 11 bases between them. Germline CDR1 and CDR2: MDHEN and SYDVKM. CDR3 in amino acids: CASSPSLRNYGYTF. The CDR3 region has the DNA TGTGCCAGCAGTCCCTCGTTGCGTAACTATGGCTACACCTTC.

This chain's CDR3 is CASSEGTRRAFF. The CDR3 DNA reads TGTGCCAGCAGTGAAGGGACGAGGAGAGCTTTCTTT. The rearrangement uses TRBV6-1 and TRBJ1-1, with unresolved D. The CDR3 length is 12 residues. V lost 1 base to trimming and J lost 10 bases, with 10 bases between them. The germline CDR1 and CDR2 sequences are MNHNS and SASEGT.